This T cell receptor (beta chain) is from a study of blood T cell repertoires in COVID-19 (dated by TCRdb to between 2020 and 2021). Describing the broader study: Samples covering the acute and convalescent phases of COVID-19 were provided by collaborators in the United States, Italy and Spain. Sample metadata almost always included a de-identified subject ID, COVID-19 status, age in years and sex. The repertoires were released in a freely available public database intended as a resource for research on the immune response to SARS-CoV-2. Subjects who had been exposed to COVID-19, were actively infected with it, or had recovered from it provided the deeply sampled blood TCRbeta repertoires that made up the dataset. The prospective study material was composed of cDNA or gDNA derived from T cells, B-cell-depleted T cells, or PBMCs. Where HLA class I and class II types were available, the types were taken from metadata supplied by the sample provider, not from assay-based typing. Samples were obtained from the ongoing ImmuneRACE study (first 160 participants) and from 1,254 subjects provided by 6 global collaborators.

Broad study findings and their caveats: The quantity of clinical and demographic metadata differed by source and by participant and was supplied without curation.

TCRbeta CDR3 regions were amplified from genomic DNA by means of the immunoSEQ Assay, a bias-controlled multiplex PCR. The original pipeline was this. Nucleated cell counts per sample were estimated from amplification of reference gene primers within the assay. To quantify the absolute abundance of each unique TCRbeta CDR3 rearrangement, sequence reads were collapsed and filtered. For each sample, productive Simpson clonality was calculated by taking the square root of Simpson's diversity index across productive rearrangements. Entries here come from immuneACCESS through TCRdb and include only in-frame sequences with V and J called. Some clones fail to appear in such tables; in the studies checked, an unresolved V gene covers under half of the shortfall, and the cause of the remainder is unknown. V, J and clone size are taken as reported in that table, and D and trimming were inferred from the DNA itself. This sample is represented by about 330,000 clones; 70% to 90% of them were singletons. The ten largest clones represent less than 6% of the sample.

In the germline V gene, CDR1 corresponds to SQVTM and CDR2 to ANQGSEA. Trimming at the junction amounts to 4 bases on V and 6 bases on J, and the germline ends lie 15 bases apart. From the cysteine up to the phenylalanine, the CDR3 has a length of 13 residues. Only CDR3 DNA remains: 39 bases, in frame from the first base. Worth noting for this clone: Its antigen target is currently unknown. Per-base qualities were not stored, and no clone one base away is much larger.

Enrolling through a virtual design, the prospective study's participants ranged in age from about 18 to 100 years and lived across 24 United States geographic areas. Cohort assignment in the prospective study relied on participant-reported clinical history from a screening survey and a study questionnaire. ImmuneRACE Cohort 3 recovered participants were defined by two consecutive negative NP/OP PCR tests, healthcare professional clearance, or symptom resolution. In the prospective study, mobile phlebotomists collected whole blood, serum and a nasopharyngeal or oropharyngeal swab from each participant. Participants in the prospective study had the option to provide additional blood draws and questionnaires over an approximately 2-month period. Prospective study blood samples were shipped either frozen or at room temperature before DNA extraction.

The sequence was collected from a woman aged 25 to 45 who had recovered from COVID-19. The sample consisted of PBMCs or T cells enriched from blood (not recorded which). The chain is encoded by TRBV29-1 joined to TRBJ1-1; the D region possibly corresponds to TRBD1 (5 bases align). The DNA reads TGCAGCGTTGTCAACGGGGGGAAGGCTGAAGCTTTCTTT. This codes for CSVVNGGKAEAFF.